The clone carrying this T cell receptor (beta chain) appeared many times. Antigen specificity is unknown. TCR beta CDR3 region amplification was performed from RNA transcripts. The study used the HTBI primer set for a first-round RT-PCR of the TCR CDR3. TCRdb reprocessed the multiplex PCR reads via MiXCR and lists one record per CDR3 protein. The sample has 300,000 to 450,000 distinct CDR3 sequences; about 13% are singletons. Diagnoses were made from clinical symptoms, serum measures (thyroxine and TRAb), thyroid ultrasound and orbital computed tomography. This record comes from a study of T cells in Graves' hyperthyroidism and ophthalmopathy. Whole-study context: The authors collected peripheral blood at initial diagnosis, before any treatment. Whole-study findings and limits: A model of 13 V-J pairs discriminated ophthalmopathy from stable hyperthyroidism. Blood also carried most thyroid clonotypes expanded above 0.001.

The specimen sequenced was blood. The TCR comes from a man younger than 45 with Graves' hyperthyroidism that later progressed to Graves' ophthalmopathy.

The DNA of the CDR3 is TGTGCCAGCAGCTTCGGGACTAGCGGGTCTGGCACCGGGGAGCTGTTTTTT. Translated: CASSFGTSGSGTGELFF. This chain connects TRBV7-2 to TRBJ2-2; 12 bases line up with TRBD2. The germline CDR1 and CDR2 sequences are SGHTA and FQGNSA. CDR3 length: 17 residues. V was clipped by 3 bases and J by 4 bases; unmatched bases: 6.